These 16 T cell receptor beta chains share one sample of origin, sequenced in a study of T cell repertoires in cytomegalovirus infection. MiXCR, run by TCRdb on the reads, gives a single entry per CDR3 protein. The sample holds nearly 450,000 distinct CDR3 sequences, approximately 31% seen once. The specimen was PBMCs. The receptor set was obtained from a human donor in good health (CMV status not recorded). Some clones in this sample may be carry-over from other donors' samples.

This clonotype was seen repeatedly, ten times or more. The CDR3 protein is CASSLAQLGGPDTQYF. CDR3 in DNA: TGTGCCAGCAGCTTAGCGCAGTTAGGCGGACCAGATACGCAGTATTTT. The genes are TRBV7-6 and TRBJ2-3; D call uncertain. From germline, CDR1 is SGHVS and CDR2 FNYEAQ. V lost 0 bases to trimming and J lost 4 bases, with 14 bases between them. This CDR3 spans 16 amino acids.

This clonotype appeared a few times. The chain joins TRBV12-3 or TRBV12-4 to TRBJ1-5, with no clear D. The CDR3 is 15 amino acids. V lost 0 bases and J 3 bases, leaving 9 bases between the germline ends. The DNA of the CDR3 is TGTGCCAGCAGTTTAGCGCGTGGGTACAATCAGCCCCAGCATTTT. Protein: CASSLARGYNQPQHF.

As DNA, the CDR3 is TGCGCCAGCAGCCAAGGGGGAAACTTGAACACTGAAGCTTTCTTT. Encoded protein: CASSQGGNLNTEAFF. The chain joins TRBV4-1 to TRBJ1-1; D not resolved. Germline loops: CDR1 MGHRA, CDR2 YSYEKL. CDR3 size: 15 residues. Trimming pared 1 base from V and 0 bases from J, leaving 9 bases between.

Points on this clonotype: It may be a read error: a sequence one base away is much more abundant. Since the CDR3 does not end with the conserved phenylalanine or tryptophan, this likely comes from a read error. The V call is TRBV6-1, the J call TRBJ2-7; unclear D gene. CDR3 length: 15 residues. V lost 5 bases, J lost 3 bases, and 17 bases lay in between. CDR1 and CDR2 (germline): MNHNS, SASEGT. This CDR3 reads CASSTTNVGSYEQYL. DNA for the CDR3: TGTGCCAGCAGTACTACAAATGTGGGAAGCTACGAGCAGTACTTA.

This chain uses TRBV19 with TRBJ1-5; 9 nucleotides align to TRBD1. V dropped 8 bases and J dropped 7; count of bases not matched to a gene: 6. The CDR3 consists of 13 residues. Germline lookup yields CDR1 LNHDA and CDR2 SQIVND (reference sequence). CDR3 loop: CASWDRVGQPQHF. The CDR3 DNA is TGTGCCAGTTGGGACAGGGTAGGACAGCCCCAGCATTTT.

This clonotype was counted ten times or more. The V and J genes are TRBV7-2 and TRBJ2-5; 10 bases are a match to TRBD1. Per the germline V gene, CDR1 is SGHTA and CDR2 is FQGNSA. V was clipped by 5 bases and J by 2 bases; unmatched bases: 5. This CDR3 is built from 15 residues. CDR3 sequence: CASSPRTGGQETQYF. In DNA, the CDR3 is TGTGCCAGCAGCCCACGGACAGGGGGACAAGAGACCCAGTACTTC.

This clonotype was found a few times. The CDR3, as DNA: TGTGCCAGCAGCCGGACCAGCAATACGCAGTATTTT. This translates into CASSRTSNTQYF. The chain couples TRBV12-3 or TRBV12-4 to TRBJ2-3, with D unclear. This CDR3 region has 12 residues. V was shortened by 6 bases and J by 7 bases, with 11 bases between the two germline ends.

The V and J genes are TRBV7-3 and TRBJ2-2, with 11 bases matching TRBD1. V lost 5 bases and J lost 5; bases outside the gene matches: 4. The CDR3 consists of 15 residues. Looked up from germline, CDR1 is SGHTA and CDR2 is FQGTGA. The CDR3 sequence: CASSQGQGGTGELFF. Here the CDR3 DNA reads TGTGCCAGCAGCCAGGGACAGGGGGGGACCGGGGAGCTGTTTTTT.

This clonotype was recorded at least ten times. The chain employs TRBV7-2 and TRBJ2-1; D tentatively reads TRBD1 or TRBD2 (6 bases each). V was pared by 1 base and J by 9 bases, with 13 bases between. Germline CDR1 and CDR2: SGHTA and FQGNSA. The CDR3 is 14 residues long. CDR3 nucleotide sequence: TGTGCCAGCAGCTTAGTGCAAGGGGGAGGTGAGCAGTTCTTC. Translated, it gives CASSLVQGGGEQFF. Combining the CDR3 with reference TRBV7-2 and TRBJ2-1 gives the whole variable domain GAGVSQSPSNKVTEKGKDVELRCDPISGHTALYWYRQSLGQGLEFLIYFQGNSAPDKSGLPSDRFSAERTGGSVSTLTIQRTQQEDSAVYLCASSLVQGGGEQFFGPGTRLTVL.

V and J are TRBV7-2 and TRBJ1-5, with D maybe TRBD1 (5 bases). V was pared by 0 bases and J by 7 bases, with 10 bases between. CDR1 SGHTA and CDR2 FQGNSA come from the germline V gene. The CDR3 consists of 14 residues. CDR3: CASSLAGTRQPQHF. Here the CDR3 DNA reads TGTGCCAGCAGCTTAGCAGGGACCAGGCAGCCCCAGCATTTT.

This clonotype was detected many times. The J gene is TRBJ2-5, the V gene TRBV10-3; 10 nucleotides agree with TRBD2. CDR1 ENHRY and CDR2 SYGVKD come from the germline V gene. This CDR3 has 15 residues. V trimming: 2 bases; J trimming: 4 bases; junction bases outside the gene matches: 4. In DNA, the CDR3 is TGTGCCATCAGTGAGATATGGACTAGCGGAGAGACCCAGTACTTC. Its translation is CAISEIWTSGETQYF.

The chain employs TRBV30 and TRBJ1-3; D uncertain. Germline values: CDR1 GTSNPN, CDR2 SVGIG (reference sequence). The CDR3 contains 13 residues. Trimming took off 4 bases at V and 4 bases at J, with 11 bases between the two ends. CDR3 coding DNA: TGTGCCTGGACCCACGGAACGGGAAACACCATATATTTT. Translating it yields CAWTHGTGNTIYF.

This clonotype showed up many times. The V gene is TRBV28, the J gene TRBJ2-3; 9 positions agree with TRBD2. Germline loops: CDR1 MDHEN, CDR2 SYDVKM. The CDR3 consists of 18 residues. J lost 6 bases, V lost 3 bases, and 16 bases had no gene match. The CDR3 nucleotides are TGTGCCAGCAGTTTCCCCTCATCCTCTAGCGGGGAGGCGGATACGCAGTATTTT. This gives the protein CASSFPSSSSGEADTQYF.

The CDR3 DNA sequence: TGTGCCAGCAGCTTTGAACTCGGACAGCCTGGAAACACCATATATTTT. It translates to CASSFELGQPGNTIYF. The gene calls are TRBV7-9 and TRBJ1-3; the D gene is possibly TRBD1 (6 bases). Germline V CDR1 and CDR2: SEHNR, FQNEAQ (reference sequence). The CDR3 runs to 16 residues. Trimming took 3 bases from V and 2 from J, leaving 14 bases between them.

Turning to this clonotype: This may come from a read error, since a much larger clone is one base off. This chain uses TRBV7-8 with TRBJ1-2; perhaps TRBD1 as D (6 bases). Germline CDR1 and CDR2: SGHVS and FQNEAQ. This CDR3 region has 15 residues. CDR3 protein: CASSSRGQANYVYTF. For the CDR3, the DNA is TGTGCCAGCAGCAGCCGGGGACAAGCTAACTATGTCTACACCTTC.

The gene calls are TRBV6-2 or TRBV6-3 and TRBJ1-2, with no clear D. Trimming shortened V by 6 bases and J by 2 bases, and 13 bases separated the two germline ends. Germline CDR1 reads MNHEY; CDR2 reads SVGEGT. The CDR3 consists of 14 residues. This chain's CDR3 is CASRDQFGNYGYTF. As DNA, the CDR3 is TGTGCCAGCAGGGACCAATTCGGGAACTATGGCTACACCTTC.